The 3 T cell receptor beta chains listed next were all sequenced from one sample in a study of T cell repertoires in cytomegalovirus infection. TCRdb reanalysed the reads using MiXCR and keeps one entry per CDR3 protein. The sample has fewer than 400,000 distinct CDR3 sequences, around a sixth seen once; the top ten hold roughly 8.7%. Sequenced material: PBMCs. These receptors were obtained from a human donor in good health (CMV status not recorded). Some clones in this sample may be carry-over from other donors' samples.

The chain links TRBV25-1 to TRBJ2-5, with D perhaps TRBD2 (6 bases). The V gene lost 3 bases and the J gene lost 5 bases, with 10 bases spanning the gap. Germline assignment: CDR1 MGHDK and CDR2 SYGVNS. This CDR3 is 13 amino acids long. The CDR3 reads CASSDGGRETQYF. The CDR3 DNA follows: TGTGCCAGCAGTGACGGGGGACGCGAGACCCAGTACTTC.

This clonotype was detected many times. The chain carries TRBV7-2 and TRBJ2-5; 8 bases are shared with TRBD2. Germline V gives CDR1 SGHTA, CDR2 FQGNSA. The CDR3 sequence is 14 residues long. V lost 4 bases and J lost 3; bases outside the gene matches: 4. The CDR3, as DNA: TGTGCCAGCAGCTCAGACGGGAGGGAAGAGACCCAGTACTTC. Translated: CASSSDGREETQYF. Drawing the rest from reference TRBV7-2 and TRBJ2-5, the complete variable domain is GAGVSQSPSNKVTEKGKDVELRCDPISGHTALYWYRQSLGQGLEFLIYFQGNSAPDKSGLPSDRFSAERTGGSVSTLTIQRTQQEDSAVYLCASSSDGREETQYFGPGTRLLVL.

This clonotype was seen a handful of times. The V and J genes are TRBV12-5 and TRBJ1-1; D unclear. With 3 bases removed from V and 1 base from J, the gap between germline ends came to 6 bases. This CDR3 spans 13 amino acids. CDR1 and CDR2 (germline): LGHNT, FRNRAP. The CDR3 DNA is TGTGCTAGTGGTTTTTCCGGGAACACTGAAGCTTTCTTT. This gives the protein CASGFSGNTEAFF.